This T cell receptor beta chain was profiled in a study of cytomegalovirus exposure and HLA in healthy donors. Looking at the study overall: From donors who were HLA-typed, an early data release held 75 million to 85 million unique TCRs.

In the case of this clone: Its target is unknown.

The PCR made use of 60 Vbeta and 13 Jbeta primers. Sequenced by immunoSEQ multiplex PCR; TCRdb stores in-frame clones only, minus some. Found here are tens of thousands of clones, approximately 71% of them singletons; the top ten hold about 5%. Study results and caveats: Specific recognition of CMV antigens was confirmed in vitro for a few chains (all CMV-associated). Published work reported that the classifier diagnosed cytomegalovirus status with high specificity and sensitivity. In an earlier analysis, in 540 or so donors, most V segments appeared productive either ~90% or ~30% of the time.

Germline values: CDR1 SGHVS, CDR2 FQNEAQ. J was trimmed by 5 bases and V by 1 base; bases with no gene match: 1. The CDR3 runs to 14 residues. This TCR was sampled from a man in his fifties in good health and CMV-seronegative. Specimen: PBMCs. V gene TRBV7-8 combines with J gene TRBJ1-2; the match to TRBD1 covers 10 bases. Here the CDR3 DNA reads TGTGCCAGCAGCTTAGGACAGGGGGCGTATGGCTACACCTTC. Protein product: CASSLGQGAYGYTF.